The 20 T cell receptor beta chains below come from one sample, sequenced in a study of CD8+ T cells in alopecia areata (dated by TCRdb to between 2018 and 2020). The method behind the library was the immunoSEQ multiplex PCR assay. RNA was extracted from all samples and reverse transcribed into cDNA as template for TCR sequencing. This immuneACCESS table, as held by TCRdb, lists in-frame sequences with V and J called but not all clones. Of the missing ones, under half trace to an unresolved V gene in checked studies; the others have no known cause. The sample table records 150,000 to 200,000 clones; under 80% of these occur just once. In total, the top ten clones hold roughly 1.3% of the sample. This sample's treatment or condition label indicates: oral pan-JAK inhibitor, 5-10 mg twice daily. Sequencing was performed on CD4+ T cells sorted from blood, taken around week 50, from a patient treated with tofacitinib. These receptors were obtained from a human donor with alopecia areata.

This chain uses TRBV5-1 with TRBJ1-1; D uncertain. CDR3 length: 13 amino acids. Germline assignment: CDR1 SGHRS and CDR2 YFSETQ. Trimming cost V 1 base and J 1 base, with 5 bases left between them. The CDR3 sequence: CASSLKQNTEAFF. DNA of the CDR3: TGCGCCAGCAGCTTGAAACAGAACACTGAAGCTTTCTTT.

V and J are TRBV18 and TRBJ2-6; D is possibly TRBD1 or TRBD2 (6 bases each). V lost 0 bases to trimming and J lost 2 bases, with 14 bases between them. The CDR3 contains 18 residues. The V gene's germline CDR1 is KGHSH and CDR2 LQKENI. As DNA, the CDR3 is TGTGCCAGCTCACCACCATCCGGGGGCCTGGCTGGGGCCAACGTCCTGACTTTC. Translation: CASSPPSGGLAGANVLTF.

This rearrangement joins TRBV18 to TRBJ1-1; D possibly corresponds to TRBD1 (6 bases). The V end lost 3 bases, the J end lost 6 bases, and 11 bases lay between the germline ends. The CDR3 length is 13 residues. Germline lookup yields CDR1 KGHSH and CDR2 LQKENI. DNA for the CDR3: TGTGCCAGCTCACCCACAGGGTTGGCTGAAGCTTTCTTT. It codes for CASSPTGLAEAFF.

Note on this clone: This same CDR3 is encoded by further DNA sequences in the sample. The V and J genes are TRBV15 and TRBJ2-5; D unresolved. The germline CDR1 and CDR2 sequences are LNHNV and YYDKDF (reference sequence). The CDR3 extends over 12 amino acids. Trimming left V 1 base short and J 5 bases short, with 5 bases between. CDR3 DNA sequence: TGTGCCACCAGCAGAGGATCGGAGACCCAGTACTTC. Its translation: CATSRGSETQYF.

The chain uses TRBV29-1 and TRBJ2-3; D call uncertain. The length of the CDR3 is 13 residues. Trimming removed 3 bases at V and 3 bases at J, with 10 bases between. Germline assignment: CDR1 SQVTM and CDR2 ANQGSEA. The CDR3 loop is CSVDYSGTDTQYF. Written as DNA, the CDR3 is TGCAGCGTTGATTATTCAGGTACAGATACGCAGTATTTT.

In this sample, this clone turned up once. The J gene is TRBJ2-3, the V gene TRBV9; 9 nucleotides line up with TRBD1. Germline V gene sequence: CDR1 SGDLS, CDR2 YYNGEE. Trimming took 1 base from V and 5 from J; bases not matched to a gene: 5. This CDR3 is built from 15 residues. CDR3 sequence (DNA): TGTGCCAGCAGCGTATCACAGGGGGCCGGAGATACGCAGTATTTT. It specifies CASSVSQGAGDTQYF.

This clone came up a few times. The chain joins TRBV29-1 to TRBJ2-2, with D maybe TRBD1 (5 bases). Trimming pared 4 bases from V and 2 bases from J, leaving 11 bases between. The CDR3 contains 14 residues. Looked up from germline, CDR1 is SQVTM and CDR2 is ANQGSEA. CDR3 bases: TGCAGCGTTGGGGCGACAGTTAACACCGGGGAGCTGTTTTTT. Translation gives CSVGATVNTGELFF.

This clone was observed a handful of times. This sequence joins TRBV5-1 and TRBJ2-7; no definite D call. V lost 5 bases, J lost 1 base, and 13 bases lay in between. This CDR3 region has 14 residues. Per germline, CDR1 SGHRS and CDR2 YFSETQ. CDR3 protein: CASRGLRDSYEQYF. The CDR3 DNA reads TGCGCCAGCAGGGGATTAAGGGATTCCTACGAGCAGTACTTC. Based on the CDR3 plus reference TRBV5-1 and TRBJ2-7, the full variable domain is KAGVTQTPRYLIKTRGQQVTLSCSPISGHRSVSWYQQTPGQGLQFLFEYFSETQRNKGNFPGRFSGRQFSNSRSEMNVSTLELGDSALYLCASRGLRDSYEQYFGPGTRLTVT.

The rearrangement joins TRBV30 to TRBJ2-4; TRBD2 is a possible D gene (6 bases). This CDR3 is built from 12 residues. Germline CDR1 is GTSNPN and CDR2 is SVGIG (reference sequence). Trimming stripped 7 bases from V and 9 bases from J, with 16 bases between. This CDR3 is CASSAAGSIQYF. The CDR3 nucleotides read TGTGCCTCCTCGGCGGCCGGGAGCATTCAGTACTTC.

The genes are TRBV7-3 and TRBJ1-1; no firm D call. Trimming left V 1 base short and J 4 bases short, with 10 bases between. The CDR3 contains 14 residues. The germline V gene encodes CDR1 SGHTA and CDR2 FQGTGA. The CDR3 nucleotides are TGTGCCAGCAGCTTAAGTGGGGAAAGCACTGAAGCTTTCTTT. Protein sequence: CASSLSGESTEAFF.

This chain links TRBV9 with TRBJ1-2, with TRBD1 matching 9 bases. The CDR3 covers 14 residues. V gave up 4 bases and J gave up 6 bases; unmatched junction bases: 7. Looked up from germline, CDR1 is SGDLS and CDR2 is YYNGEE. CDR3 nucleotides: TGTGCCAGCAGCCCCTCGGGACAGGGAAATGGCTACACCTTC. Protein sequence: CASSPSGQGNGYTF.

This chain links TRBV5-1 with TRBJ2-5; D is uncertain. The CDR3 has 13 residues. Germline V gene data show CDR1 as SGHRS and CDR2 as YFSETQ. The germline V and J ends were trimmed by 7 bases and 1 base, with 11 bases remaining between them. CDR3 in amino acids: CASSLLIQETQYF. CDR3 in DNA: TGCGCCAGCTCTTTGTTAATCCAAGAGACCCAGTACTTC.

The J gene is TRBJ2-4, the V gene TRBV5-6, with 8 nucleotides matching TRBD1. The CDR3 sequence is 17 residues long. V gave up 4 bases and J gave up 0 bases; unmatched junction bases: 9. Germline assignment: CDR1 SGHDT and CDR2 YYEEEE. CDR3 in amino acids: CASSLDRDGIAKNIQYF. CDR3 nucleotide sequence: TGTGCCAGCAGCCTGGACAGGGACGGAATAGCCAAAAACATTCAGTACTTC.

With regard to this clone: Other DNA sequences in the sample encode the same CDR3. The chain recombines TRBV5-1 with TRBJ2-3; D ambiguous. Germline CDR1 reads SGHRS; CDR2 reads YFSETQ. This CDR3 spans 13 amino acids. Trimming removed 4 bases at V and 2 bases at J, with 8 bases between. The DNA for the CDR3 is TGCGCCAGCAGCCCTGAAAACACAGATACGCAGTATTTT. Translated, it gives CASSPENTDTQYF.

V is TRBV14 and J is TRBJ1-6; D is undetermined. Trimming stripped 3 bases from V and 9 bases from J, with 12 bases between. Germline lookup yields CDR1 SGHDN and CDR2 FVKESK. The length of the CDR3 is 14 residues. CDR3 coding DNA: TGTGCCAGCAGCCATCTCGGAGCTGGTTCACCCCTCCACTTT. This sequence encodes CASSHLGAGSPLHF.

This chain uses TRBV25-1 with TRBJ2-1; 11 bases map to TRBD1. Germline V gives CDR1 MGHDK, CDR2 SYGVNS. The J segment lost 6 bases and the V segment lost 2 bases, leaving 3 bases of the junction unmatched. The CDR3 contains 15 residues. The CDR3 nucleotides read TGTGCCAGCAGTGAACCCGGGACAGGGGGCAATGAGCAGTTCTTC. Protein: CASSEPGTGGNEQFF.

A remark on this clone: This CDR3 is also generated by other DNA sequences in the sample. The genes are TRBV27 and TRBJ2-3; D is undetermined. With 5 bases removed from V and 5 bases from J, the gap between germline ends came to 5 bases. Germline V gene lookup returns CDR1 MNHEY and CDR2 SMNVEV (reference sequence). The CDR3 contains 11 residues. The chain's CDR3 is CASSLGDTQYF. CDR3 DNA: TGTGCCAGCAGTCTTGGAGATACGCAGTATTTT.

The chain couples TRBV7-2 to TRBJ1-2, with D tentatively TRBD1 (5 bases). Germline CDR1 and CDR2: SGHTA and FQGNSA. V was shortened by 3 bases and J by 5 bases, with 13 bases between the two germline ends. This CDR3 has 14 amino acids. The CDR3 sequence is CASSLNPGTYGYTF. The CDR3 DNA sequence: TGTGCCAGCAGCTTGAATCCCGGGACGTATGGCTACACCTTC.

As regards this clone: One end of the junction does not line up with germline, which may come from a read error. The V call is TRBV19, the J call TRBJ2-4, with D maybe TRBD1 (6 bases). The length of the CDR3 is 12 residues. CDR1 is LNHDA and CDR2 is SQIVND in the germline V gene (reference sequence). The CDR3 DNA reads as TGTGCCAGTAGTATTTCGACAGGACCGGAGAGCTTC. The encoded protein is CASSISTGPESF.

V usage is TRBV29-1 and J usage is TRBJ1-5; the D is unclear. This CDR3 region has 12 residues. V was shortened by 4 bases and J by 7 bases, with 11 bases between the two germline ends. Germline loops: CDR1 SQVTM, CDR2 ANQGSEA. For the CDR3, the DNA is TGCAGCGTTGGTGAAATGGGGCAGCCCCAGCATTTT. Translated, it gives CSVGEMGQPQHF.